This T cell receptor (beta chain) was documented in a study of identifying expanded T cells in peripheral blood. To note about this clone: The antigen remains undetermined.

The assay was immunoSEQ multiplex PCR, and TCRdb's table has in-frame clones only and misses some. The repertoire holds tens of thousands of clones, with 80% to 90% as singletons. Study findings and constraints: Differentially abundant clones: about 1.2 between replicates, 15 to 17 at around 14 days, around 20 at four.

With 4 bases removed from V and 3 bases from J, the gap between germline ends came to 7 bases. The CDR3 extends over 12 amino acids. Germline CDR1 is SEHNR and CDR2 is FQNEAQ (reference sequence). The receptor comes from a person aged 18 to 75 in good health. Specimen: blood. This chain uses TRBV7-9 with TRBJ2-7; D is uncertain. The CDR3 sequence: CASSSVFYEQYF. As DNA, the CDR3 is TGTGCCAGCAGCTCCGTGTTCTACGAGCAGTACTTC.